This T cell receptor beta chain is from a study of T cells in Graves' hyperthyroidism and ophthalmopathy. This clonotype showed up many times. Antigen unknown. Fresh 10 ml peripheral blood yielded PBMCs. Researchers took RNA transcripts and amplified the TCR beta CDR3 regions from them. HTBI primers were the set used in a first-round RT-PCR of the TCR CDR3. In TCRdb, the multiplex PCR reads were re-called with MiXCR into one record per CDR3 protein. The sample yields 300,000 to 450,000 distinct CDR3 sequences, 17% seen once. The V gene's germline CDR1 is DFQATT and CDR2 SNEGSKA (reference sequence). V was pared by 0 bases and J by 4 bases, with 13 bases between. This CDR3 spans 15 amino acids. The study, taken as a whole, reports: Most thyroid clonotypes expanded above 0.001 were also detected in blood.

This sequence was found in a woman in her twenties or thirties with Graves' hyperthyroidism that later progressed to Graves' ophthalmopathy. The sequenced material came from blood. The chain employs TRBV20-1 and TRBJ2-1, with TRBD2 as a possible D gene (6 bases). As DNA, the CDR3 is TGCAGTGCTAGAGATATCGGGAGAGGGTACAATGAGCAGTTCTTC. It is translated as CSARDIGRGYNEQFF.